These T cell receptor beta chains were read from a single sample in a study of liver allograft versus peripheral blood T cells. MiXCR, applied by TCRdb to the reads, yields one record per CDR3 protein. The sample has more than 95 distinct CDR3 sequences; over 20% are singletons. These receptors were obtained from a human patient who had a liver transplant. The graft donor may have given rise to some T cells. The CDR3 runs from the conserved cysteine through the conserved F or W. The order of the fields is D gene, J gene, V gene, clone size, CDR3 length, CDR3 DNA, CDR3 protein. The D gene is left open where the match is weak. Expanded clones get a size class; other rows say once, few or many, or leave the size out.

D gene: .
J gene: TRBJ2-2
V gene: TRBV28
clone size: once
CDR3 length: 14
CDR3 DNA: TGTGCCAGCAGCGGGTGGGGTGGAACCGGGGAGCTGTTTTTT
CDR3 protein: CASSGWGGTGELFF

D gene: TRBD1
J gene: TRBJ1-2
V gene: TRBV10-3
clone size: large
CDR3 length: 16
CDR3 DNA: TGTGCCATCAGTGAGTCGGACAGGTCGGCGGGTGGTGGCTACACCTTC
CDR3 protein: CAISESDRSAGGGYTF

D gene: .
J gene: TRBJ2-7
V gene: TRBV13
clone size: .
CDR3 length: 12
CDR3 DNA: TGTGCCAGCAGCTTTCTGGGATACGAGCAGTACTTC
CDR3 protein: CASSFLGYEQYF

D gene: .
J gene: TRBJ1-1
V gene: TRBV6-1
clone size: large
CDR3 length: 12
CDR3 DNA: TGTGCCAGCAGTGAAAACGCAGGCGAAGCTTTCTTT
CDR3 protein: CASSENAGEAFF

D gene: .
J gene: TRBJ1-1
V gene: TRBV6-5
clone size: .
CDR3 length: 15
CDR3 DNA: TGTGCCAGCAGCCCCGGACAGTGGGGGGTCACTGAAGCTTTCTTT
CDR3 protein: CASSPGQWGVTEAFF

D gene: .
J gene: TRBJ2-7
V gene: TRBV24-1
clone size: large
CDR3 length: 15
CDR3 DNA: TGTGCCACCAGTGACCCGGACAGACATCCCTACGAGCAGTACTTC
CDR3 protein: CATSDPDRHPYEQYF

D gene: .
J gene: TRBJ1-6
V gene: TRBV19
clone size: .
CDR3 length: 14
CDR3 DNA: TGTGCCAGTAGTAGACCCTCGGGGGATTCACCCCTCCACTTT
CDR3 protein: CASSRPSGDSPLHF

D gene: .
J gene: TRBJ1-2
V gene: TRBV9
clone size: .
CDR3 length: 14
CDR3 DNA: TGTGCCAGCAGCGCCCGCACAGGGTTGGACGGCTACACCTTC
CDR3 protein: CASSARTGLDGYTF

D gene: TRBD2
J gene: TRBJ2-1
V gene: TRBV5-4
clone size: large
CDR3 length: 14
CDR3 DNA: TGTGCCAGCAGTCTCAGCGGGAACGTCAATGAGCAGTTCTTC
CDR3 protein: CASSLSGNVNEQFF

D gene: .
J gene: TRBJ2-2
V gene: TRBV29-1
clone size: .
CDR3 length: 12
CDR3 DNA: TGCAGCTCAATCAGGGATACCGGGGAGCTGTTTTTT
CDR3 protein: CSSIRDTGELFF

D gene: .
J gene: TRBJ2-5
V gene: TRBV7-9
clone size: large
CDR3 length: 14
CDR3 DNA: TGTGCCAGCAGCCCCACCGACGCTGTCGGGACCCAGTACTTC
CDR3 protein: CASSPTDAVGTQYF

D gene: .
J gene: TRBJ2-7
V gene: TRBV27
clone size: hyperexpanded
CDR3 length: 14
CDR3 DNA: TGTGCCAGCAGCCTAACTCAAAAGGGGAACGAGCAGTACTTC
CDR3 protein: CASSLTQKGNEQYF

D gene: TRBD1
J gene: TRBJ1-3
V gene: TRBV7-6
clone size: large
CDR3 length: 14
CDR3 DNA: TGTGCCAGCTTTACAGGGGGATCTGGAAACACCATATATTTT
CDR3 protein: CASFTGGSGNTIYF